The rows below give T cell receptor beta chains drawn from one sample of a study of blood T cells in healthy people across ages. TCRdb reanalysed the 5' RACE reads using MiXCR and keeps one entry per CDR3 protein. Altogether over 1,200,000 distinct CDR3 sequences are present, approximately 59% being singletons, with the ten largest covering 6.7%. The sample comprised blood. These receptor sequences come from a man between 18 and 35 years old in good health. The CDR3 runs from the conserved cysteine through the conserved F or W. D genes are given only for firm matches. For some rows the clone size is stated as once, few or many, or as a class when expanded; others skip it.

length: 14
size: -
D: TRBD1
J: TRBJ2-7
V: TRBV6-2/TRBV6-3
DNA: TGTGCCAGCAGACAAGACAGGGATACCTACGAGCAGTACTTC
CDR3: CASRQDRDTYEQYF

length: 14
size: -
D: -
J: TRBJ2-5
V: TRBV5-1
DNA: TGCGCCAGCAGCTTTGGTGACTTCCAAGAGACCCAGTACTTC
CDR3: CASSFGDFQETQYF

length: 15
size: -
D: TRBD2
J: TRBJ2-1
V: TRBV24-1
DNA: TGTGCCACCAGTGATTTGGGACTAGCCAACAATGAGCAGTTCTTC
CDR3: CATSDLGLANNEQFF

length: 16
size: -
D: -
J: TRBJ1-6
V: TRBV6-6
DNA: TGTGCCAGCAGTTACATGCTGGAGGTTGATAATTCACCCCTCCACTTT
CDR3: CASSYMLEVDNSPLHF

length: 11
size: -
D: -
J: TRBJ1-2
V: TRBV28
DNA: TGTGCCAGCTACACGAGAGCTGGCTACACCTTC
CDR3: CASYTRAGYTF

length: 12
size: -
D: -
J: TRBJ2-1
V: TRBV28
DNA: TGTGCCAGCAACGAAAGCGGACATGAGCAGTTCTTC
CDR3: CASNESGHEQFF

length: 14
size: -
D: -
J: TRBJ2-7
V: TRBV7-9
DNA: TGTGCCAGCAGCTTAACCCCTGGAGCCTACGAGCAGTACTTC
CDR3: CASSLTPGAYEQYF

length: 17
size: -
D: TRBD2
J: TRBJ2-1
V: TRBV20-1
DNA: TGCAGTGCCCACACACCCCGACTAGCGGGTACCTACAATGAGCAGTTCTTC
CDR3: CSAHTPRLAGTYNEQFF

length: 12
size: -
D: -
J: TRBJ2-5
V: TRBV28
DNA: TGTGCCAGCAACAGCGGAATGGAGACCCAGTACTTC
CDR3: CASNSGMETQYF

length: 16
size: -
D: TRBD2
J: TRBJ2-5
V: TRBV7-2
DNA: TGTGCCAGCAGCTCCATAGCGGGGGGGCCGGGAGAGACCCAGTACTTC
CDR3: CASSSIAGGPGETQYF

length: 13
size: many
D: -
J: TRBJ2-6
V: TRBV29-1
DNA: TGCAGCGTTCCTAGCGTGGGGGCCAACGTCCTGACTTTC
CDR3: CSVPSVGANVLTF

length: 17
size: -
D: TRBD1
J: TRBJ2-3
V: TRBV11-2
DNA: TGTGCCAGCAGCTTAGGGACAGGGGAGATTTTCACAGATACGCAGTATTTT
CDR3: CASSLGTGEIFTDTQYF

length: 13
size: -
D: TRBD2
J: TRBJ2-5
V: TRBV9
DNA: TGTGCCAGCAGCGAAGGCCCCTTGCGGGAGCAGTACTTC
CDR3: CASSEGPLREQYF

length: 14
size: -
D: -
J: TRBJ1-2
V: TRBV3-1
DNA: TGTGCCAGCAGTTACACAGGGATTATCTATGGCTACACCTTC
CDR3: CASSYTGIIYGYTF

length: 13
size: once
D: TRBD2
J: TRBJ2-7
V: TRBV3-1
DNA: TGTGCCAACAGCGGCGGGGGCTCCTACGAGCAGTACTTC
CDR3: CANSGGGSYEQYF

length: 16
size: -
D: TRBD1
J: TRBJ2-3
V: TRBV24-1
DNA: TGTGCCACCAGTGATCCCCGGGACAGGAGTATAGATACGCAGTATTTT
CDR3: CATSDPRDRSIDTQYF

length: 13
size: -
D: -
J: TRBJ2-2
V: TRBV11-2
DNA: TGTGCCAGCAGCGTAACAAGGGCCGGGGAGCTGTTTTTT
CDR3: CASSVTRAGELFF

length: 12
size: once
D: -
J: TRBJ2-1
V: TRBV29-1
DNA: TGCGGCGTTCAGGACAGCCCCTACGAGCAGTTCTTC
CDR3: CGVQDSPYEQFF

length: 13
size: -
D: -
J: TRBJ2-4
V: TRBV29-1
DNA: TGCAGCGTTGATACGGTTACCTACAATGAGCAGTACTTC
CDR3: CSVDTVTYNEQYF

length: 16
size: few
D: -
J: TRBJ2-7
V: TRBV27
DNA: TGTGCCAGCAGTTTATTGAGGGGGGGTCTAGACTACGAGCAGTACTTC
CDR3: CASSLLRGGLDYEQYF

length: 14
size: -
D: -
J: TRBJ2-7
V: TRBV12-3/TRBV12-4
DNA: TGTGCCAGCAGCCCCCAAGGGGAGGGGGGCGAGCAGTACTTC
CDR3: CASSPQGEGGEQYF

length: 14
size: -
D: TRBD1
J: TRBJ2-3
V: TRBV7-2
DNA: TGTGCCAGCAGCTCGGACAGGGCATCCGATACGCAGTATTTT
CDR3: CASSSDRASDTQYF

length: 16
size: -
D: TRBD1
J: TRBJ2-2
V: TRBV29-1
DNA: TGCAGCGTTGAAGCGAGACAGGGACCGAACACCGGGGAGCTGTTTTTT
CDR3: CSVEARQGPNTGELFF

length: 13
size: -
D: TRBD1
J: TRBJ1-2
V: TRBV29-1
DNA: TGCAGCGTAACCCGGGACAGTGCCTATGGCTACACCTTC
CDR3: CSVTRDSAYGYTF

length: 11
size: -
D: -
J: TRBJ1-6
V: TRBV20-1
DNA: TGCAGTGCTAGAAATCGAGCTTCCCTCCACTTT
CDR3: CSARNRASLHF

length: 15
size: -
D: TRBD1
J: TRBJ2-1
V: TRBV25-1
DNA: TGTGCCAGCGGCCCGGGACAGGGGGCTTACAATGAGCAGTTCTTC
CDR3: CASGPGQGAYNEQFF

length: 12
size: once
D: -
J: TRBJ2-7
V: TRBV5-1
DNA: TGCGCCAGCGGGACAAAATACAATGAGCAGTACTTC
CDR3: CASGTKYNEQYF

length: 22
size: -
D: TRBD2
J: TRBJ2-3
V: TRBV11-2
DNA: TGTGCCAGCAGCTTCGGGGCTAGCGGGGGGTCCATACGGGAAAATTTGGGAGATACGCAGTATTTT
CDR3: CASSFGASGGSIRENLGDTQYF